One and the same sample provided the 2 T cell receptor beta chains below, sequenced in a study of CD8 T cells in Susac syndrome. Reverse transcription used roughly 0.5 to 1 ug RNA and random hexamers. TCRdb ran MiXCR on the immunoSEQ multiplex PCR reads and lists one entry per CDR3 protein. This sample carries roughly 180,000 distinct CDR3 sequences, 80% to 95% of them seen once, and the ten largest clones take around 0.097%. The sample comprised CD4+ T cells from PBMCs. Every receptor here comes from a human donor with multiple sclerosis.

V and J are TRBV20-1 and TRBJ2-3; possibly TRBD1 or TRBD2 for D (5 bases each). Germline V gene lookup returns CDR1 DFQATT and CDR2 SNEGSKA (reference sequence). V lost 6 bases and J 2 bases, leaving 12 bases between the germline ends. This CDR3 region has 13 residues. The CDR3 protein is CSALLGATDTQYF. The CDR3, as DNA: TGCAGTGCCCTACTAGGGGCCACAGATACGCAGTATTTT.

This sequence joins TRBV12-3 or TRBV12-4 and TRBJ1-5; a weak D match, TRBD1 (5 bases). V was pared by 0 bases and J by 0 bases, with 6 bases between. The CDR3 has 15 amino acids. The CDR3 loop is CASSLAQGSNQPQHF. CDR3 bases: TGTGCCAGCAGTTTAGCCCAGGGTAGCAATCAGCCCCAGCATTTT.